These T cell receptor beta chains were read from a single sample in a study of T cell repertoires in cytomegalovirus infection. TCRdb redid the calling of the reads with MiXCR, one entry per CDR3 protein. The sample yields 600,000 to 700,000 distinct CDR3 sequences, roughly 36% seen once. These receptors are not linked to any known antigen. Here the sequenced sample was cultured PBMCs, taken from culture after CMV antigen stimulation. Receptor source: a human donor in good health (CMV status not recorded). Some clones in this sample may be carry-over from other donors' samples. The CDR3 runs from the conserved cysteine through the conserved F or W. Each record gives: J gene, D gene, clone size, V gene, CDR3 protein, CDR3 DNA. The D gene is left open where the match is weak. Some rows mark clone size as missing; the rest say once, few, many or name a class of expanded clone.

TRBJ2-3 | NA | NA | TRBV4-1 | CASSQVGTSGDTQYF | TGCGCCAGCAGCCAAGTGGGGACTTCGGGAGATACGCAGTATTTT
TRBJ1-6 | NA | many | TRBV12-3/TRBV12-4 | CASSLGSSYNSPLHF | TGTGCCAGCAGCTTGGGGAGCTCCTATAATTCACCCCTCCACTTT
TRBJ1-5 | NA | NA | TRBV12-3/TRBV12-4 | CASSSTGTTNQPQHF | TGTGCCAGCAGTTCAACCGGGACCACGAATCAGCCCCAGCATTTT
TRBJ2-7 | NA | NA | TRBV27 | CASSTRGFGSYEQYF | TGTGCCAGCAGTACCCGGGGGTTTGGGTCCTACGAGCAGTACTTC
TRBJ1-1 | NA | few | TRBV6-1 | CASSDPVANTEAFF | TGTGCCAGCAGTGACCCTGTTGCGAACACTGAAGCTTTCTTT
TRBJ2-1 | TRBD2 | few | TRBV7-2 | CASSLAGTSGRDFQFF | TGTGCCAGCAGCTTAGCAGGGACTAGCGGGAGAGACTTCCAGTTCTTC
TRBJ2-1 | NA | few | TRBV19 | CASSSRRSDEQFF | TGTGCCAGTAGTTCCCGGAGGTCTGATGAGCAGTTCTTC
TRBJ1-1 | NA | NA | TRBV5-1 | CASSLGPPNTEAFF | TGCGCCAGCAGCTTGGGGCCGCCGAACACTGAAGCTTTCTTT
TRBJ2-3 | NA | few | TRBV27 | CASKGVLSTDTQYF | TGTGCCAGCAAGGGCGTGCTTAGCACAGATACGCAGTATTTT
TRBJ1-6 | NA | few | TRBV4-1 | CASSQGHPEGDSPLHF | TGCGCCAGCAGCCAGGGACATCCGGAAGGGGATTCACCCCTCCACTTT
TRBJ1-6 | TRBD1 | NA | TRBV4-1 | CASTTSKTGGPYNSPLHF | TGCGCCAGCACGACTTCTAAGACAGGGGGCCCCTATAATTCACCCCTCCACTTT
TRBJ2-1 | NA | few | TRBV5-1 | CASSLTSSSYNEQFF | TGCGCCAGCAGCTTGACTAGCAGTAGCTACAATGAGCAGTTCTTC
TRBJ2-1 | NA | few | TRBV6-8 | CASSYSHSGKNEQFF | TGTGCCAGCAGTTACTCCCATTCGGGGAAGAATGAGCAGTTCTTC
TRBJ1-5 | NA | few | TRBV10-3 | CAISESTRPQHF | TGTGCCATCAGTGAGTCGACTCGGCCCCAGCATTTT
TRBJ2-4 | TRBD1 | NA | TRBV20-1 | CSASPQGVRDIQYF | TGCAGTGCTAGTCCCCAGGGGGTGCGGGACATTCAGTACTTC
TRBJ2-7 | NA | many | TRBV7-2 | CASSDTRGLWEQYF | TGTGCCAGCAGCGACACTAGAGGCTTGTGGGAGCAGTACTTC
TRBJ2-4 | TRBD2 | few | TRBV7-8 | CASSRLWSGGPGIQYF | TGTGCCAGCAGCCGCCTATGGAGCGGGGGGCCGGGAATTCAGTACTTC
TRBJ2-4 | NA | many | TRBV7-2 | CASSPGPLAKNIQYF | TGTGCCAGCAGCCCCGGCCCGTTAGCCAAAAACATTCAGTACTTC
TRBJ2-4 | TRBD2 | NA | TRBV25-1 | CASSEGEGTGIQYF | TGTGCCAGCAGTGAGGGGGAGGGGACGGGCATTCAGTACTTC
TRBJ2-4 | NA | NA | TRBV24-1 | CATSDSLRDIQYF | TGTGCCACCAGTGACTCCCTAAGGGACATTCAGTACTTC
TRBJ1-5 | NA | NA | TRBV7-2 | CASSLSPVSFDSNQPQHF | TGTGCCAGCAGCTTATCGCCGGTTTCGTTCGATAGCAATCAGCCCCAGCATTTT
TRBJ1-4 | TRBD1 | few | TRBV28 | CASSDTGANEKLFF | TGTGCCAGCAGTGATACAGGGGCTAATGAAAAACTGTTTTTT
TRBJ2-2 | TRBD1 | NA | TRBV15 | CATSRDGQGPNTGELFF | TGTGCCACCAGCAGGGATGGACAGGGGCCCAACACCGGGGAGCTGTTTTTT
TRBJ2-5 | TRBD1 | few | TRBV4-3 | CASSQEDRVGETQYF | TGCGCCAGCAGCCAAGAGGACAGGGTTGGAGAGACCCAGTACTTC
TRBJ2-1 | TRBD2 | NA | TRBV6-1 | CASRPPGTSARNEQFF | TGTGCCAGCAGACCGCCCGGGACTAGCGCCAGGAATGAGCAGTTCTTC
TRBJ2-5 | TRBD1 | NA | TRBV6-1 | CASSEGLGQQETQYF | TGTGCCAGCAGTGAAGGGTTGGGACAGCAAGAGACCCAGTACTTC
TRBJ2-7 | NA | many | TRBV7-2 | CASSLEVQGYEQYF | TGTGCCAGCAGCTTAGAGGTCCAGGGCTACGAGCAGTACTTC
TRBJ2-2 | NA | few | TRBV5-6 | CASSLPRPGTGELFF | TGTGCCAGCAGCCTACCCAGACCGGGCACCGGGGAGCTGTTTTTT
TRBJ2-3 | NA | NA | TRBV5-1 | CASRPDPTSTDTQYF | TGCGCCAGCCGCCCGGACCCGACTAGCACAGATACGCAGTATTTT
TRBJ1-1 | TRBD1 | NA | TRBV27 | CASSFGTGGDTEAFF | TGTGCCAGCAGTTTCGGGACAGGGGGCGATACTGAAGCTTTCTTT
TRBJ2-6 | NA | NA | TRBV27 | CASSSPGNVLTF | TGTGCCAGCAGTTCCCCGGGCAACGTCCTGACTTTC
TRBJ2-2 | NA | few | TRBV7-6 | CASSLSGATGELFF | TGTGCCAGCAGCTTATCCGGGGCGACCGGGGAGCTGTTTTTT
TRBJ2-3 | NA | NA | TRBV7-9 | CASSSITGGDTQYF | TGTGCCAGCAGCTCCATCACTGGCGGGGATACGCAGTATTTT
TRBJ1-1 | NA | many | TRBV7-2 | CASSLPGENTEAFF | TGTGCCAGCAGCCTGCCCGGGGAGAACACTGAAGCTTTCTTT
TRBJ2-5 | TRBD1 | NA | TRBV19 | CATTGTAKETQYF | TGTGCCACGACCGGGACAGCTAAGGAGACCCAGTACTTC
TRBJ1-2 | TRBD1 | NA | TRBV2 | CASSVGQEFYGYTF | TGTGCCAGCAGTGTTGGACAGGAGTTTTATGGCTACACCTTC
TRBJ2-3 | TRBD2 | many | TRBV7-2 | CASSLGSGSGTDTQYF | TGTGCCAGCAGCTTAGGTAGCGGGTCGGGCACAGATACGCAGTATTTT
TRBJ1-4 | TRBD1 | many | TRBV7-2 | CASSDSTGGGGEKLFF | TGTGCCAGCAGCGACTCCACGGGAGGGGGCGGTGAAAAACTGTTTTTT
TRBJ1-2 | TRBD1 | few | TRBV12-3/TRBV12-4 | CASDDRGLGYGYTF | TGTGCCAGCGACGACAGGGGGCTAGGCTATGGCTACACCTTC
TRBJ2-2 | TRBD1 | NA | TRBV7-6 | CASSPQRRGRTGELFF | TGTGCCAGCAGCCCTCAACGAAGGGGGCGTACCGGGGAGCTGTTTTTT